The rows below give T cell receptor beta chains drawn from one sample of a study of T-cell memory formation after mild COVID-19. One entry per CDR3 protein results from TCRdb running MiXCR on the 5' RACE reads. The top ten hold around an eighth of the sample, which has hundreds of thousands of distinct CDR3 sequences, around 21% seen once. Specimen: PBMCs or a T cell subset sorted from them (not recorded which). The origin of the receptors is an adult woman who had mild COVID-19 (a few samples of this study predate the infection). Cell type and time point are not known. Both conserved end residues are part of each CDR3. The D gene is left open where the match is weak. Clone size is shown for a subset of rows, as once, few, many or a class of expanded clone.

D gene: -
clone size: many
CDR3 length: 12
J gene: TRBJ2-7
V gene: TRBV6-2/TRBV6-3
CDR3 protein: CASSGLAYEQYF
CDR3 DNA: TGTGCCAGCAGTGGTCTAGCCTACGAGCAGTACTTC

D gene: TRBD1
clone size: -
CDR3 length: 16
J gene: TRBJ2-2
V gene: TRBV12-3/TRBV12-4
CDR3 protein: CASTGQGATNTGELFF
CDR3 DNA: TGTGCCAGCACCGGACAGGGGGCAACGAACACCGGGGAGCTGTTTTTT

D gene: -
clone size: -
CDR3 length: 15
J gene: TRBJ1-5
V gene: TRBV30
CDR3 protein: CAWSAGLNSNQPQHF
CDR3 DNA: TGTGCCTGGAGTGCAGGACTGAACTCGAATCAGCCCCAGCATTTT

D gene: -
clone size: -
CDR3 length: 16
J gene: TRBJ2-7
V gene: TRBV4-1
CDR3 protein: CASSQDLSGAGYEQYF
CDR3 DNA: TGCGCCAGCAGCCAAGATCTATCCGGAGCAGGCTACGAGCAGTACTTC

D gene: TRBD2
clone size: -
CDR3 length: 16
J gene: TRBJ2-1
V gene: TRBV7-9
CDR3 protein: CASSSPLGTRGNEQFF
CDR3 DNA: TGTGCCAGCAGTTCCCCGCTCGGGACTAGAGGCAATGAGCAGTTCTTC

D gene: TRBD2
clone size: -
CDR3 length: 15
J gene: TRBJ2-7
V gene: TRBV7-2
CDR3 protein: CASSLDTSEDYEQYF
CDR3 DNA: TGTGCCAGCAGCTTAGATACTAGCGAGGACTACGAGCAGTACTTC

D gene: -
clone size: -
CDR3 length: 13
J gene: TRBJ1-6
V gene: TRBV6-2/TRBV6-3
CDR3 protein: CASSGIRGSPLHF
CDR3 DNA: TGTGCCAGCAGCGGAATTAGGGGGTCACCCCTCCACTTT

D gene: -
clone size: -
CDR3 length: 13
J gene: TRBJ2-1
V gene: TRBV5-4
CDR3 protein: CASSPRKHNEQFF
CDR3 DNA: TGTGCCAGCAGCCCGCGGAAGCACAATGAGCAGTTCTTC

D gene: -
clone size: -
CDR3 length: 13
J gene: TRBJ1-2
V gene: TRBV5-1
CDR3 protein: CASSLSGGWGYTF
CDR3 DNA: TGCGCCAGCAGCTTGTCTGGGGGTTGGGGCTACACCTTC

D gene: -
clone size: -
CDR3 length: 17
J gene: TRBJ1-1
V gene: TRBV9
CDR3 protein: CASSVEVRGGSNTEAFF
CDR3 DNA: TGTGCCAGCAGCGTAGAGGTCCGGGGCGGGTCGAACACTGAAGCTTTCTTT

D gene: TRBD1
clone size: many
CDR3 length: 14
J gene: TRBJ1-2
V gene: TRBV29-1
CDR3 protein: CSVKGTGQGHGYTF
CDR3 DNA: TGCAGCGTAAAGGGGACGGGACAGGGCCATGGCTACACCTTC

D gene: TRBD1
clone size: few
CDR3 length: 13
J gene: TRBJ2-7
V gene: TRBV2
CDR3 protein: CASGDREAYEQYF
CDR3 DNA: TGTGCCAGCGGGGACAGGGAGGCCTACGAGCAGTACTTC

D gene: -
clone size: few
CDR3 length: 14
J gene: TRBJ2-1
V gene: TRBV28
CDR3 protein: CASSIQGRNNEQFF
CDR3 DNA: TGTGCCAGCAGTATACAGGGTCGAAACAATGAGCAGTTCTTC

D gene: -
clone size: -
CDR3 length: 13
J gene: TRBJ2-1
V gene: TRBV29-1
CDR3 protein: CSVVGPGPNEQFF
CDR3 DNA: TGCAGCGTTGTAGGGCCAGGGCCTAATGAGCAGTTCTTC

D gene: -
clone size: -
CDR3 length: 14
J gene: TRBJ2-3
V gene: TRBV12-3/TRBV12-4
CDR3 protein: CASSLPQATDTQYF
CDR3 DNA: TGTGCCAGCAGTTTACCGCAGGCCACAGATACGCAGTATTTT

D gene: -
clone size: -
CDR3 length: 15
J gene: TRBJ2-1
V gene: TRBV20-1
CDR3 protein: CSTNRLGYGPNEQFF
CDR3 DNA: TGCAGTACCAACAGACTCGGTTACGGCCCAAATGAGCAGTTCTTC

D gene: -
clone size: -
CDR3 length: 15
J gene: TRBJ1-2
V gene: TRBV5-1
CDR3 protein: CASSPGEATGYGYTF
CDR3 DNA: TGCGCCAGCAGCCCTGGGGAGGCGACTGGGTATGGCTACACCTTC

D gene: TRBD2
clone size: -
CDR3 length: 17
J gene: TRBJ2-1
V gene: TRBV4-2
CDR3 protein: CASSQDGGRGSGNEQFF
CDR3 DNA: TGTGCCAGCAGCCAAGATGGCGGGAGAGGTAGTGGGAATGAGCAGTTCTTC

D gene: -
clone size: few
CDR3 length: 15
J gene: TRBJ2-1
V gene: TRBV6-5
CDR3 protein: CASSLDRIVASEQFF
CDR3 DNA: TGTGCCAGCAGTTTAGACAGGATTGTGGCAAGCGAGCAGTTCTTC

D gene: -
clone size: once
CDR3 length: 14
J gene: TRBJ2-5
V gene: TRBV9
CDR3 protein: CASSLTDLEETQYF
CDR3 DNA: TGTGCCAGCAGTCTTACTGACTTGGAAGAGACCCAGTACTTC

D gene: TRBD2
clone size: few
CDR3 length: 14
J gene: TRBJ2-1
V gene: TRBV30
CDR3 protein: CAWSLAGGINEQFF
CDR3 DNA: TGTGCCTGGTCACTAGCGGGAGGGATCAATGAGCAGTTCTTC

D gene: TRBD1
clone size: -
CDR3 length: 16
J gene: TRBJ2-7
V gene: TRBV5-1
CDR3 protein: CASSLQTGVGSYEQYF
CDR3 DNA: TGCGCCAGCAGCCTTCAGACAGGGGTTGGGTCCTACGAGCAGTACTTC

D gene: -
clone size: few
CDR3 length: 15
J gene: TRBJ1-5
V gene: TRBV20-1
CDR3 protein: CSAQLSRGRNQPQHF
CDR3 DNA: TGCAGTGCTCAGTTAAGCAGGGGAAGAAATCAGCCCCAGCATTTT

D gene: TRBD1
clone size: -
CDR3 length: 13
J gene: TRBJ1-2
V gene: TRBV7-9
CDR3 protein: CASSLEPVTGLIF
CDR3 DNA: TGTGCCAGCAGCTTAGAACCGGTGACAGGGTTGATCTTC

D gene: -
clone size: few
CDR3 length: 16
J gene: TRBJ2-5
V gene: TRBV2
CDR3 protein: CASSQYPGPEGETQYF
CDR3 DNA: TGTGCCAGCAGTCAATATCCGGGACCCGAGGGAGAGACCCAGTACTTC

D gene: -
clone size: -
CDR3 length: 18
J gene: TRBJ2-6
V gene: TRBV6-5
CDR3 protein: CASSYSARVLAGANVLTF
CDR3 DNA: TGTGCCAGCAGTTACTCGGCTCGGGTACTAGCTGGGGCCAACGTCCTGACTTTC

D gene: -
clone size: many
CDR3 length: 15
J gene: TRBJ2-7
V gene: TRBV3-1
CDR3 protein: CASSPRLVLYYEQYF
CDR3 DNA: TGTGCCAGCAGCCCGCGACTAGTACTATACTACGAGCAGTACTTC

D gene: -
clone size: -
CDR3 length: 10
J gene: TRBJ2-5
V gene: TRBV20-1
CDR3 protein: CSGLGETQYF
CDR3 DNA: TGCAGTGGATTGGGGGAGACCCAGTACTTC

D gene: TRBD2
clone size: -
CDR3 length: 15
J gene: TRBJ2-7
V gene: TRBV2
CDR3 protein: CASSEEREDTYEQYF
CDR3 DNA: TGTGCCAGCAGTGAAGAGCGGGAGGATACCTACGAGCAGTACTTC

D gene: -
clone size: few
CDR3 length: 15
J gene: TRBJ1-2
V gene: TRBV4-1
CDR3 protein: CASSQDRTENYGYTF
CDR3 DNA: TGCGCCAGCAGCCAAGATAGGACAGAAAACTATGGCTACACCTTC

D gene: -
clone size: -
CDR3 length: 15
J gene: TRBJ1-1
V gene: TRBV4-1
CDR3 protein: CASSQAQGFDAEAFF
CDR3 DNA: TGCGCCAGCAGCCAAGCGCAGGGGTTCGACGCTGAAGCTTTCTTT

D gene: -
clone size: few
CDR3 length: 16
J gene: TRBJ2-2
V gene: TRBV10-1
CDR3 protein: CASSEIQRVNTGELFF
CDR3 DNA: TGCGCCAGCAGTGAGATCCAGCGGGTGAACACCGGGGAGCTGTTTTTT

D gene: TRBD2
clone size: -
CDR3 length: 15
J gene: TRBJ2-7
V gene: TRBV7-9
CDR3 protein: CASSSLSGTAYEQYF
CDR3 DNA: TGTGCCAGCAGCTCCTTAAGCGGGACGGCCTACGAGCAGTACTTC

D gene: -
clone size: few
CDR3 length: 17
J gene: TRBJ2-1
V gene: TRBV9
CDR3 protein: CASSVRGEGISVDEQFF
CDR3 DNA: TGTGCCAGCAGCGTTCGGGGCGAGGGAATTAGTGTTGATGAGCAGTTCTTC

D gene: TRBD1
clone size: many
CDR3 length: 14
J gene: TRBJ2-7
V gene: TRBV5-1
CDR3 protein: CASSSDRGRDEQYF
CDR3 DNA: TGCGCCAGCAGCTCGGACAGGGGCAGGGACGAGCAGTACTTC

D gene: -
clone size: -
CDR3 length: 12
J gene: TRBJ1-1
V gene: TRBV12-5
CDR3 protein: CASGWGGHEAFF
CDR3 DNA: TGTGCTAGTGGTTGGGGGGGCCATGAAGCTTTCTTT

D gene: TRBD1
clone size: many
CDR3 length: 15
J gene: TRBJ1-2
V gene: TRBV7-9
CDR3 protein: CASTTLTGDRYGYTF
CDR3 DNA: TGTGCCAGCACCACCCTGACAGGGGATCGGTATGGCTACACCTTC

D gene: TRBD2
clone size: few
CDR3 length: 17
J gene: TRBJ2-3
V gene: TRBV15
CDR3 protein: CATSRPAGGLGTDTQYF
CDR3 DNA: TGTGCCACCAGCAGACCAGCGGGGGGGCTTGGCACAGATACGCAGTATTTT

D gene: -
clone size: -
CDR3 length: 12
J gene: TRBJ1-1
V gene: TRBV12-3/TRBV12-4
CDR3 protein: CASKYANTEAFF
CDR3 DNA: TGTGCCAGCAAATACGCGAACACTGAAGCTTTCTTT

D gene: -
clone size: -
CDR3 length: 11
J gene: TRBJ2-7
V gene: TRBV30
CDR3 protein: CAWSVLAQQYF
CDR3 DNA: TGTGCCTGGAGTGTTCTAGCACAGCAGTACTTC

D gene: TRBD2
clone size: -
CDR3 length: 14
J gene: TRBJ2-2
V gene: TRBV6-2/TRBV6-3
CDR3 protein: CASSQDRTSGSLFF
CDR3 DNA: TGTGCCAGCAGTCAAGATAGGACTAGCGGGAGTCTGTTTTTT

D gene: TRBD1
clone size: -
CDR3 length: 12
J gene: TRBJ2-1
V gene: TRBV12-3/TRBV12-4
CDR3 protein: CASSLARDRGFF
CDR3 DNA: TGTGCCAGCAGTTTAGCGAGGGACAGGGGGTTCTTC

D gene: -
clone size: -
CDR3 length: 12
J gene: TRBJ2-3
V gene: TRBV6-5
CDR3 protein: CASSYIGDTQYF
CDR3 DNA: TGTGCCAGCAGTTACATCGGAGATACGCAGTATTTT

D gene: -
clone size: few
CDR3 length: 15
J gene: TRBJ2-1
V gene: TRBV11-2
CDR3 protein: CASSLLGHPYNEQFF
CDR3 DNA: TGTGCCAGCAGCTTATTGGGACACCCCTACAATGAGCAGTTCTTC

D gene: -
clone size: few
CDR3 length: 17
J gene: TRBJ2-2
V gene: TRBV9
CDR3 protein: CASSVASTGWVTGELFF
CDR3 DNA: TGTGCCAGCAGCGTAGCTTCGACAGGATGGGTCACCGGGGAGCTGTTTTTT

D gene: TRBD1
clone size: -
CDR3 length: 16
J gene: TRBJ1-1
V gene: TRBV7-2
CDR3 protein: CASSPRQGARGTEAFF
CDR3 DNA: TGTGCCAGCAGCCCCAGACAGGGGGCACGGGGCACTGAAGCTTTCTTT

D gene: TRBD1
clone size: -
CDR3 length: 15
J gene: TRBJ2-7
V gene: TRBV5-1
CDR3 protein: CASSWRTGEAYEQYF
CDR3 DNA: TGCGCCAGCAGCTGGCGGACAGGAGAGGCTTACGAGCAGTACTTC

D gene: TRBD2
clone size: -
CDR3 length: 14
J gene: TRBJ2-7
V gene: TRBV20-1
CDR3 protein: CSAPSPAGWGEQYF
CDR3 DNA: TGCAGTGCCCCCTCGCCAGCGGGATGGGGCGAGCAGTACTTC

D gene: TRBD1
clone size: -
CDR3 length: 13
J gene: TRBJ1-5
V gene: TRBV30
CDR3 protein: CAWSPPGGRPQHF
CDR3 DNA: TGTGCCTGGAGTCCACCAGGGGGAAGGCCCCAGCATTTT

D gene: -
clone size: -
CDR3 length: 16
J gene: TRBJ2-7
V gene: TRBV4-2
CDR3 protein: CASSQDTASGIYEQYF
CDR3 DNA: TGTGCCAGCAGCCAAGATACGGCCTCAGGAATTTACGAGCAGTACTTC

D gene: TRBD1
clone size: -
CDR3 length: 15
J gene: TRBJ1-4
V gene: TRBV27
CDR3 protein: CASRPQGATNEKLFF
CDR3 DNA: TGTGCCAGCAGGCCTCAGGGGGCAACTAATGAAAAACTGTTTTTT

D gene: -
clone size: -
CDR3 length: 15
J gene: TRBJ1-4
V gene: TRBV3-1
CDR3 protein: CASSQDGVSNEKLFF
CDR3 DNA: TGTGCCAGCAGCCAAGACGGTGTGAGTAATGAAAAACTGTTTTTT

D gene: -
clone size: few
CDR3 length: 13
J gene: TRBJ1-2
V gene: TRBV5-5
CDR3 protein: CASSLWDGRGYTF
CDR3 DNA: TGTGCCAGCAGCTTGTGGGACGGACGGGGCTACACCTTC

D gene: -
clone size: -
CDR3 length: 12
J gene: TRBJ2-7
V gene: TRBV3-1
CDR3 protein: CASGQGLGEQYF
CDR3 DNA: TGTGCTTCGGGGCAGGGGTTAGGGGAGCAGTACTTC

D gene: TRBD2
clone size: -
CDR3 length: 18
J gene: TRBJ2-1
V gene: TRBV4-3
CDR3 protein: CASSQELAGAISYNEQFF
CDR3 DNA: TGCGCCAGCAGCCAAGAACTAGCGGGGGCCATCTCCTACAATGAGCAGTTCTTC